A selection of T cell receptor beta chains follows, all from one sample in a study of STAT5B mutations in CD4+ large granular lymphocyte leukemia. The repertoire was sequenced with immunoSEQ multiplex PCR; TCRdb's copy has only in-frame clones and lacks some. Seen here are about 48,000 clones, around 70% observed once, and the top ten hold about 1.5%. Material: CD4+ T cells from blood buffy coats. The source of these receptors is a human donor in good health. The CDR3 runs from the conserved cysteine through the conserved F or W. D genes are given only for firm matches. Some rows have no size entry. The others give once, few or many, or a class for an expanded clone.

TRBJ1-2	.	15	TRBV5-1	.	TGCGCCAGCAGCATAACCGGGACATCGGGGGATGGCTACACCTTC	CASSITGTSGDGYTF
TRBJ2-1	TRBD2	15	TRBV4-2	.	TGTGCCAGCAGCCAAGAACTAGCGGCCTACAATGAGCAGTTCTTC	CASSQELAAYNEQFF
TRBJ2-2	TRBD2	14	TRBV6-1	.	TGTGCCAGTACCGGAGGACTAGCAGCCGGGGAGCTGTTTTTT	CASTGGLAAGELFF
TRBJ1-5	.	16	TRBV21-1	.	TGTGCCAGGAGCAAGGGCCGGAGGGCTACAAATCAGCCCCAGCATTTT	CARSKGRRATNQPQHF
TRBJ2-3	TRBD2	16	TRBV9	.	TGTGCCAGCAGCGTAGCTTACAGCGGGGGGACAGATACGCAGTATTTT	CASSVAYSGGTDTQYF
TRBJ2-5	.	15	TRBV15	few	TGTGCCACCAGCAGAGATCGAACAGGGCTCGAGACCCAGTACTTC	CATSRDRTGLETQYF
TRBJ1-6	TRBD1	16	TRBV6-5	.	TGTGCCAGCAGTTACTCGAGGTCGGATGCAGGGGGAACCCTCCACTTT	CASSYSRSDAGGTLHF
TRBJ1-2	.	15	TRBV15	.	TGTGCCACCAGCAGAGAGGGGGACACCGTCTATGGCTACACCTTC	CATSREGDTVYGYTF
TRBJ1-1	.	13	TRBV28	.	TGTGCCAGCAGCCCGACAGGGAACACTGAAGCTTTCTTT	CASSPTGNTEAFF
TRBJ2-1	.	15	TRBV7-9	.	TGTGCCAGCAGCTTTGCGGGGGCCCCTAACAATGAGCAGTTCTTC	CASSFAGAPNNEQFF
TRBJ2-3	TRBD2	19	TRBV7-2	.	TGTGCCAGCAGCTTAAGGTGGACTAGCGGGGGGGCTGGTGCAGATACGCAGTATTTT	CASSLRWTSGGAGADTQYF
TRBJ1-2	.	14	TRBV30	.	TGTGCCTGGACGTTAGCGGGACACTCCTATGGCTACACCTTC	CAWTLAGHSYGYTF
TRBJ2-7	.	16	TRBV5-5	.	TGTGCCAGCAGCTTTCGGGGTCTTGAAGGGGTCTACGAGCAGTACTTC	CASSFRGLEGVYEQYF
TRBJ1-5	.	15	TRBV2	.	TGTGCCAGCAGTGAGGAAGGGGGTAGCAATCAGCCCCAGCATTTT	CASSEEGGSNQPQHF
TRBJ2-1	.	17	TRBV19	once	TGTGCCAGTAGTATTTCACCGTCGGCGGTGGGTGTGGATGAGCAGTTCTTC	CASSISPSAVGVDEQFF
TRBJ2-3	.	15	TRBV7-2	.	TGTGCCAGCAGCTCGGGACTCCTATCCACAGATACGCAGTATTTT	CASSSGLLSTDTQYF
TRBJ2-1	.	14	TRBV19	once	TGTGCCAGTAGTGCAGAGAGCTCCTACAATGAGCAGTTCTTC	CASSAESSYNEQFF
TRBJ1-1	TRBD1	12	TRBV9	few	TGTGCCAGCAGCACGGACAGGGGAGGAGCTTTCTTT	CASSTDRGGAFF
TRBJ1-5	.	14	TRBV9	.	TGTGCCAGCAGCGTCACAGGGAGCAATCAGCCCCAGCATTTT	CASSVTGSNQPQHF
TRBJ1-3	.	16	TRBV6-5	once	TGTGCCAGCAGTTACTCGGCGGGACAATATGGAAACACCATATATTTT	CASSYSAGQYGNTIYF
TRBJ2-5	.	14	TRBV5-1	once	TGCGCCAGCAGCTTGTGGGGGCAGGATGAGACCCAGTACTTC	CASSLWGQDETQYF
TRBJ2-1	.	13	TRBV7-2	.	TGTGCCAGCAGCTTAGGTGATAGAAGGGAGCAGTTCTTC	CASSLGDRREQFF
TRBJ2-2	.	14	TRBV6-1	.	TGTGCCAGCTATCGGACAGCCAACACCGGGGAGCTGTTTTTT	CASYRTANTGELFF
TRBJ2-5	TRBD2	15	TRBV7-2	once	TGTGCCAGCAGCCCCCTGACTAGCCATGCCGAGACCCAGTACTTC	CASSPLTSHAETQYF
TRBJ2-5	.	13	TRBV2	.	TGTGCCAGCAGTGAAATAGTGGGAGAGACCCAGTACTTC	CASSEIVGETQYF
TRBJ1-1	.	11	TRBV19	.	TGTGCCAGTAGTGTTAGGGGTGAAGCTTTCTTT	CASSVRGEAFF
TRBJ1-2	.	13	TRBV6-5	.	TGTGCCAGCAGACCAGACACTAACTATGGCTACACCTTC	CASRPDTNYGYTF
TRBJ2-7	.	12	TRBV2	.	TGTGCCAGCGATAAGGATAGCTACGAGCAGTACTTC	CASDKDSYEQYF
TRBJ2-5	.	15	TRBV29-1	.	TGCAGCGTTGGGGAGGGGGGATCCCTCAGAGAGACCCAGTACTTC	CSVGEGGSLRETQYF
TRBJ1-4	.	16	TRBV5-6	.	TGTGCCAGCAGCCCCGACAGAGGATCAACTAATGAAAAACTGTTTTTT	CASSPDRGSTNEKLFF
TRBJ1-6	.	15	TRBV6-5	.	TGTGCCAGCAGTTACGGGTGGGTCTTAGGTTCACCCCTCCACTTT	CASSYGWVLGSPLHF
TRBJ1-3	.	15	TRBV19	few	TGTGCCAGTAGTACACTGGGATTCTCTGGAAACACCATATATTTT	CASSTLGFSGNTIYF
TRBJ1-2	TRBD1	14	TRBV6-1	few	TGTGCCAGCAGTGAAGCGATAGGGGGCCGGGGCTACACCTTC	CASSEAIGGRGYTF
TRBJ2-7	TRBD1	18	TRBV27	.	TGTGCCAGCAGTTTACGGACAGGGGGCTACTCGGCCCTCTACGAGCAGTACTTC	CASSLRTGGYSALYEQYF
TRBJ1-6	TRBD1	16	TRBV19	.	TGTGCCAGTACCCCTGGAACAGGGGTATTGGGTTCACCCCTCCACTTT	CASTPGTGVLGSPLHF
TRBJ1-1	.	14	TRBV29-1	.	TGCAGCGTTTTTAGGTTAGGGGGGGCTACTGAAGCTTTCTTT	CSVFRLGGATEAFF
TRBJ2-2	.	13	TRBV2	once	TGTGCCAGCAATCACAGGGAGGACGGGGAGCTGTTTTTT	CASNHREDGELFF
TRBJ1-3	.	16	TRBV6-5	.	TGTGCCAGCAGTTACGATACACCAAACTCTGGAAACACCATATATTTT	CASSYDTPNSGNTIYF
TRBJ1-5	TRBD1	16	TRBV2	few	TGTGCCAGCAGGACAGGGGGCGGTCGGGGCAATCAGCCCCAGCATTTT	CASRTGGGRGNQPQHF
TRBJ1-1	.	16	TRBV6-6	.	TGTGCCAGCAGTAATGAGGGGGTGCGGCTGGGGACTGAAGCTTTCTTT	CASSNEGVRLGTEAFF
TRBJ2-2	.	15	TRBV18	.	TGTGCCAGCTCATTTACAGGGCCGGACACCGGGGAGCTGTTTTTT	CASSFTGPDTGELFF
TRBJ2-5	.	14	TRBV9	once	TGTGCCAGCAGCGTAGAGCAAGCTGGGGAGACCCAGTACTTC	CASSVEQAGETQYF
TRBJ1-6	TRBD1	15	TRBV6-1	.	TGTGCCAGCAGTGAGCAGGGGGTTATCGATTCACCCCTCCACTTT	CASSEQGVIDSPLHF
TRBJ2-3	.	14	TRBV9	few	TGTGCCAGCAGCCTGGACTCCCGCACAGATACGCAGTATTTT	CASSLDSRTDTQYF
TRBJ2-3	TRBD1	15	TRBV10-3	.	TGTGCCACCAGGCGGACAGGGGGCATTGCAGATACGCAGTATTTT	CATRRTGGIADTQYF
TRBJ1-4	.	13	TRBV6-6	.	TGTGCCAGCAGTTCGGACATTCTTGAAAAACTGTTTTTT	CASSSDILEKLFF
TRBJ1-2	.	14	TRBV6-1	.	TGTGCCAGCAGTGAAGAAGCTGGCGGCTATGGCTACACCTTC	CASSEEAGGYGYTF
TRBJ2-2	TRBD1	15	TRBV18	.	TGTGCCAGCTCACCCAGACAGGGGAATGCCGGGGAGCTGTTTTTT	CASSPRQGNAGELFF
TRBJ1-1	.	13	TRBV19	.	TGTGCCAGTAGTATGACGGAGAACACTGAAGCTTTCTTT	CASSMTENTEAFF
TRBJ2-3	TRBD2	17	TRBV30	.	TGTGCCTGGAGTGTTGGTGCGGGGGGGGGAAGCACAGATACGCAGTATTTT	CAWSVGAGGGSTDTQYF
TRBJ1-4	TRBD1	14	TRBV6-1	.	TGTGCCAGCAGTGAGACAGGGGATACCGAAAAACTGTTTTTT	CASSETGDTEKLFF